What follows are 3 T cell receptor beta chains derived from one specimen sequenced in a study. Data came from immunoSEQ multiplex PCR; TCRdb stores just in-frame clones and leaves some out. The sample shows some 68,000 clones, approximately 92% of them seen only once. Input material: PBMCs. Receptors were obtained from a man between 40 and 49 years old with rheumatoid arthritis.

The chain employs TRBV30 and TRBJ2-7, with TRBD2 identical over 7 bases. This CDR3 comprises 13 residues. Germline V gene sequence: CDR1 GTSNPN, CDR2 SVGIG (reference sequence). V lost 0 bases and J lost 2; bases outside the gene matches: 1. CDR3 sequence reads: CAWSVGGAYEQYF. DNA for the CDR3: TGTGCCTGGAGTGTTGGGGGGGCCTACGAGCAGTACTTC.

The chain employs TRBV6-1 and TRBJ1-6; D possibly corresponds to TRBD1 (5 bases). Germline V lookup: CDR1 MNHNS, CDR2 SASEGT. The CDR3 length is 14 residues. The V end lost 2 bases, the J end lost 5 bases, and 7 bases lay between the germline ends. The CDR3 coding sequence is TGTGCCAGCAGTGAACTGGGACATAATTCACCCCTCCACTTT. It is translated as CASSELGHNSPLHF.

The V gene is TRBV25-1, the J gene TRBJ2-1; TRBD2 matches at 7 bases. V was pared by 2 bases and J by 0 bases, with 4 bases of the junction left unmatched. Germline V gene lookup returns CDR1 MGHDK and CDR2 SYGVNS. CDR3 length: 16 residues. Here the CDR3 reads CASSELAESSYNEQFF. CDR3 bases: TGTGCCAGCAGTGAACTAGCGGAGAGCTCCTACAATGAGCAGTTCTTC.